Shown below are 28 T cell receptor beta chains from a single sample sequenced in a study of blood T cell repertoires in COVID-19. Using immunoSEQ multiplex PCR, the repertoire was profiled, and TCRdb retains in-frame clones only, with some absent. The sample lists 90,000 or so clones, about 85% seen once, with under 4.5% in the top ten. Input material: peripheral blood. These TCRs come from a man between 60 and 75 years old with acute or convalescent COVID-19.

The chain combines TRBV9 with TRBJ2-2, with D perhaps TRBD1 (5 bases). The CDR3 totals 14 residues. The ends were cut back, 0 bases at V and 3 bases at J, with 6 bases in the middle. The V gene's germline CDR1 is SGDLS and CDR2 YYNGEE. In nucleotides, the CDR3 is TGTGCCAGCAGCGTAGTACAGGACACCGGGGAGCTGTTTTTT. As protein: CASSVVQDTGELFF.

The genes are TRBV6-5 and TRBJ2-7; 9 bases are a match to TRBD1. The germline gives CDR1 MNHEY, CDR2 SVGAGI. The ends lost 8 bases at V and 9 bases at J; junction bases unmatched: 17. CDR3 length equals 15 residues. CDR3 region: CASGPPGQGTFGQYF. The DNA for the CDR3 is TGTGCCAGCGGACCTCCGGGACAGGGAACTTTTGGGCAGTACTTC.

This sequence joins TRBV3-1 (or the pseudogene TRBV3-2) and TRBJ1-4; weak D call: TRBD1 (5 bases). This CDR3 spans 15 amino acids. V dropped 4 bases and J dropped 6 bases, with 15 bases sitting between them. Germline V gives CDR1 LGHDT, CDR2 YNNKEL (reference sequence). The CDR3 DNA sequence: TGTGCCAGCAGCCTGGGGCGCACCCGCGATGAAAAACTGTTTTTT. Translating it yields CASSLGRTRDEKLFF.

The chain employs TRBV3-1 (or the pseudogene TRBV3-2) and TRBJ1-5, with D perhaps matching TRBD1 (5 bases). The CDR3 loop spans 14 amino acids. V lost 3 bases, J lost 1 base, and 7 bases lay in between. Looked up from germline, CDR1 is LGHDT and CDR2 is YNNKEL (reference sequence). CDR3 region: CASSHSGSNQPQHF. Written as DNA, the CDR3 is TGTGCCAGCAGCCATTCAGGGAGCAATCAGCCCCAGCATTTT.

The V and J genes are TRBV4-2 and TRBJ2-7; D gene unclear. CDR1 and CDR2 (germline): LGHNA, YNFKEQ. The CDR3 is made up of 17 amino acids. V dropped 1 base and J dropped 0 bases, with 16 bases sitting between them. The CDR3 loop reads CASSQVGVAQHSYEQYF. CDR3 nucleotides: TGTGCCAGCAGCCAAGTTGGCGTAGCCCAGCACTCCTACGAGCAGTACTTC.

The chain couples TRBV27 to TRBJ2-1; a weak D match, TRBD2 (5 bases). The CDR3 runs 13 residues. CDR1 is MNHEY, CDR2 SMNVEV, per germline (reference sequence). With 6 bases removed from V and 10 bases from J, the gap between germline ends came to 16 bases. The CDR3 DNA follows: TGTGCCAGCAGCCTGGGTGGGAGCTTGGAGCAGTTCTTC. It specifies CASSLGGSLEQFF.

J is TRBJ1-5 and V is TRBV6-6; no clear D. Germline CDR1 reads MNHNY; CDR2 reads SVGAGI (reference sequence). This CDR3 is 17 amino acids long. V shed 5 bases and J shed 6 bases, with 23 bases lying between them. The CDR3 DNA follows: TGTGCCAGCAGTCTAATCGGAATGACTCTCCCCGGTCAGCCCCAGCATTTT. Protein: CASSLIGMTLPGQPQHF.

The rearrangement joins TRBV19 to TRBJ1-1, with 7 nucleotides matching TRBD1. The germline CDR1 and CDR2 sequences are LNHDA and SQIVND (reference sequence). The CDR3 has 14 residues. V lost 1 base, J lost 8 bases, and 7 bases stayed unmatched. Written as DNA, the CDR3 is TGTGCCAGTAGTATAGCTCGGGACAGACGAGAAGCTTTCTTT. Translation gives CASSIARDRREAFF.

This chain joins TRBV29-1 and TRBJ1-1; a weak D match, TRBD1 (5 bases). CDR3 length equals 13 residues. V lost 4 bases and J 0 bases, leaving 9 bases between the germline ends. Per germline, CDR1 SQVTM and CDR2 ANQGSEA. CDR3 coding DNA: TGCAGCGTTGTTCAGGGCGTGAACACTGAAGCTTTCTTT. This gives the protein CSVVQGVNTEAFF.

The chain joins TRBV6-1 to TRBJ2-5; TRBD2 agrees at 9 bases. This CDR3 is 15 amino acids long. The J segment lost 5 bases and the V segment lost 3 bases, leaving 7 bases of the junction unmatched. CDR1 and CDR2 from the germline V gene are MNHNS and SASEGT. For the CDR3, the DNA is TGTGCCAGCAGTGATTTGCGGGGGGGCCCGGAGACCCAGTACTTC. Its translation is CASSDLRGGPETQYF.

The chain combines TRBV7-9 with TRBJ1-4; 7 bases map to TRBD1. The V and J ends lost 6 bases and 8 bases, in that order; junction bases with no gene match: 12. Germline CDR1 and CDR2: SEHNR and FQNEAQ (reference sequence). This CDR3 region has 15 residues. The CDR3 sequence: CASSFNDRATEKLFF. The CDR3 DNA follows: TGTGCCAGCAGTTTTAACGACAGGGCCACCGAAAAACTGTTTTTT.

V and J are TRBV7-6 and TRBJ2-3; the match to TRBD2 covers 8 bases. V gave up 5 bases and J gave up 6 bases; unmatched junction bases: 25. This CDR3 is built from 20 residues. CDR1 SGHVS and CDR2 FNYEAQ come from the germline V gene. The CDR3 here is CASSDSGSGQLADHLDTQYF. CDR3 nucleotides: TGTGCCAGCAGCGATTCGGGCAGCGGTCAACTAGCGGACCATTTGGATACGCAGTATTTT. Based on the CDR3 plus reference TRBV7-6 and TRBJ2-3, the full variable domain is GAGVSQSPRYKVTKRGQDVALRCDPISGHVSLYWYRQALGQGPEFLTYFNYEAQQDKSGLPNDRFSAERPEGSISTLTIQRTEQRDSAMYRCASSDSGSGQLADHLDTQYFGPGTRLTVL.

The genes are TRBV5-4 and TRBJ1-1; D gene uncertain. Trimming shortened V by 1 base and J by 1 base, and 5 bases separated the two germline ends. The CDR3 covers 13 residues. The germline CDR1 and CDR2 sequences are SGHNT and YYREEE (reference sequence). Written as DNA, the CDR3 is TGTGCCAGCAGCTTGCGACAGAACACTGAAGCTTTCTTT. It translates to CASSLRQNTEAFF.

This chain links TRBV5-1 with TRBJ2-3; 8 bases fit TRBD2. The CDR3 extends over 15 amino acids. Trimming removed 2 bases from V and 0 bases from J; junction bases left unmatched: 2. Germline CDR1 SGHRS, CDR2 YFSETQ. CDR3 bases: TGCGCCAGCAGCTTTAGCGGGAAAAGCACAGATACGCAGTATTTT. The encoded protein is CASSFSGKSTDTQYF.

This chain joins TRBV30 and TRBJ1-1; TRBD1 matches 7 bases. This CDR3 region has 12 residues. Germline trimming cut 5 bases from V and 1 base from J; bases unmatched to any gene: 1. The germline gives CDR1 GTSNPN, CDR2 SVGIG (reference sequence). CDR3 loop: CAWGTANTEAFF. The DNA for the CDR3 is TGTGCCTGGGGGACAGCGAACACTGAAGCTTTCTTT.

CDR3: CAWSVLGGGRVSSGVSYEQYF. CDR3 nucleotides: TGTGCCTGGAGTGTACTGGGGGGCGGGAGGGTGTCTAGCGGGGTCTCCTACGAGCAGTACTTC. The J gene is TRBJ2-7, the V gene TRBV30, with 9 bases identical to TRBD2. This CDR3 spans 21 amino acids. CDR1 is GTSNPN and CDR2 is SVGIG in the germline V gene (reference sequence). With V trimmed by 0 bases and J by 0 bases, 21 bases remained unmatched.

J is TRBJ2-3 and V is TRBV30; tentative D call: TRBD1 (6 bases). Trimming pared 5 bases from V and 4 bases from J, leaving 19 bases between. The CDR3 has 15 amino acids. From germline, CDR1 is GTSNPN and CDR2 SVGIG (reference sequence). In DNA, the CDR3 is TGTGCCTGGGGGAGCAGAGGGGGTATCGCAGATACGCAGTATTTT. This translates into CAWGSRGGIADTQYF.

This chain connects TRBV6-1 to TRBJ2-7; D gene uncertain. Germline-derived CDR1 and CDR2 are MNHNS and SASEGT. The CDR3 extends over 15 amino acids. Between the trimmed V and J ends, which lost 1 base and 2 bases, there was a span of 12 bases. The DNA for the CDR3 is TGTGCCAGCAGTGAAGATCAGGCCCGCACCTACGAGCAGTACTTC. It yields the protein CASSEDQARTYEQYF.

This clone turned up a few times. V and J are TRBV19 and TRBJ2-2; D unresolved. V lost 4 bases and J 5 bases, leaving 5 bases between the germline ends. CDR1 and CDR2 from the germline V gene are LNHDA and SQIVND (reference sequence). The CDR3 runs 12 residues. CDR3 in DNA: TGTGCCAGTAGTAATAGAACCGGGGAGCTGTTTTTT. Its protein is CASSNRTGELFF.

The chain is built from TRBV4-1 and TRBJ2-7, with TRBD2 as a possible D gene (6 bases). CDR1 is MGHRA, CDR2 YSYEKL, per germline. This CDR3 region has 15 residues. V was cut by 0 bases and J by 0 bases, with 9 bases left in between. The DNA for the CDR3 is TGCGCCAGCAGCCAAGATGGGACTTTCTCCTACGAGCAGTACTTC. Translation: CASSQDGTFSYEQYF.

The chain carries TRBV30 and TRBJ2-7; TRBD1 agrees at 7 bases. The CDR3 spans 14 residues. J lost 2 bases, V lost 2 bases, and 6 bases had no gene match. Germline V gene lookup returns CDR1 GTSNPN and CDR2 SVGIG (reference sequence). The CDR3 DNA reads TGTGCCTGGAGTTCAGGGACAGCAACCTACGAGCAGTACTTC. Protein product: CAWSSGTATYEQYF.

The J gene is TRBJ2-7, the V gene TRBV27; TRBD1 is a possible D gene (7 bases). Germline V gene lookup returns CDR1 MNHEY and CDR2 SMNVEV (reference sequence). The CDR3 covers 15 residues. The V end lost 5 bases, the J end lost 2 bases, and 16 bases lay between the germline ends. The CDR3: CASSPQGGTTYEQYF. CDR3 bases: TGTGCCAGCAGTCCTCAGGGGGGAACAACCTACGAGCAGTACTTC.

The chain combines TRBV5-4 with TRBJ2-5; tentatively, D is TRBD2 (6 bases). V lost 1 base and J lost 6, with 13 bases in between. CDR1 and CDR2 from the germline V gene are SGHNT and YYREEE (reference sequence). The CDR3 extends over 14 amino acids. CDR3 in amino acids: CASSLWGVKKTQYF. CDR3 sequence (DNA): TGTGCCAGCAGCTTGTGGGGGGTTAAGAAGACCCAGTACTTC.

The chain employs TRBV5-1 and TRBJ1-1; D gene ambiguous. Trimming removed 0 bases at V and 4 bases at J, with 10 bases between. The CDR3 totals 14 residues. Germline CDR1 SGHRS, CDR2 YFSETQ. CDR3 region: CASSLVAGSTEAFF. The DNA for the CDR3 is TGCGCCAGCAGCTTGGTGGCGGGGAGCACTGAAGCTTTCTTT.

The V gene is TRBV18, the J gene TRBJ1-4, with D tentatively TRBD1 (6 bases). Trimming pared 1 base from V and 8 bases from J, leaving 8 bases between. Germline V gene data show CDR1 as KGHSH and CDR2 as LQKENI. The CDR3 length is 13 residues. CDR3 in amino acids: CASSPRQGEKLFF. Here the CDR3 DNA reads TGTGCCAGCTCACCACGTCAGGGGGAAAAACTGTTTTTT.

On this clone itself: Other nucleotide sequences in the sample specify the same CDR3. This chain links TRBV5-1 with TRBJ1-1, with a weak D call TRBD1 (6 bases). In germline, CDR1 is SGHRS, CDR2 YFSETQ. The CDR3 loop spans 14 amino acids. V lost 4 bases, J lost 0 bases, and 10 bases lay in between. The CDR3 reads CASSLTGLNTEAFF. CDR3 nucleotides: TGCGCCAGCAGCCTAACAGGGCTGAACACTGAAGCTTTCTTT.

The J gene is TRBJ1-1, the V gene TRBV9; D unresolved. Germline V gene sequence: CDR1 SGDLS, CDR2 YYNGEE. Deletions cut 0 bases from V and 1 base from J, with 4 bases between. The CDR3 is made up of 13 amino acids. The CDR3 bases are TGTGCCAGCAGCGTAGGGAGGAACACTGAAGCTTTCTTT. Protein: CASSVGRNTEAFF.

This chain uses TRBV9 with TRBJ2-5; 7 bases are a match to TRBD2. The CDR3 is 16 amino acids. J gave up 0 bases and V 0 bases, and 5 bases lay outside the gene matches. Germline CDR1 and CDR2: SGDLS and YYNGEE. CDR3 sequence: CASSVVPGGYQETQYF. Here the CDR3 DNA reads TGTGCCAGCAGCGTAGTGCCCGGGGGGTACCAAGAGACCCAGTACTTC. Full variable domain (remainder filled in from reference TRBV9 and TRBJ2-5): DSGVTQTPKHLITATGQRVTLRCSPRSGDLSVYWYQQSLDQGLQFLIQYYNGEERAKGNILERFSAQQFPDLHSELNLSSLELGDSALYFCASSVVPGGYQETQYFGPGTRLLVL.